This TCR beta chain stems from a study of OX40 agonist ivuxolimab in advanced cancers. With regard to the full study: Ivuxolimab was an agonistic, fully human IgG2 monoclonal antibody directed against OX40 (CD134), a costimulatory receptor. Intravenous ivuxolimab was administered to patients every 2 weeks at six dose levels: 0.01, 0.1, 0.3, 1.5, 3 and 10 mg/kg. Of the roughly 51 patients in dose escalation, 19 had hepatocellular carcinoma, approximately 15 had melanoma, 9 had renal cell carcinoma and 9 had head and neck cancer. The dose-escalation cohort was 82.7% male with a mean age of about 65 years, ranging from roughly 20 to 80. Prior anti-PD-1, anti-PD-L1 or anti-CTLA-4 therapy was permitted, and checkpoint inhibitors had been received by under 50% of dose-escalation patients. Partial responses occurred in three dose-escalation patients, of whom one had hepatocellular carcinoma and two had cutaneous melanoma. The purpose of peripheral TCRbeta sequencing was to test whether ivuxolimab changed TCR sequence diversity and led to clonal T-cell expansion. The paper covers the monotherapy dose-escalation part of the phase I ivuxolimab trial, which included N of about 51 patients.

Comments on this clone: Its binding antigen is unknown. Base qualities are missing; no much larger clone stands one base away.

To sequence the TCRbeta CDR3 region, genomic DNA was isolated from the sorted cells. The immunoSEQ Assay was used for sequencing of TCRbeta CDR3 regions. In TCRdb, the immuneACCESS table is reduced to in-frame sequences with V and J assigned. These tables do not hold every clone; where another copy was compared, an unresolved V gene accounts for under half, and the others remain unexplained. In this sample the table shows about 160,000 clones, 94% of which occur a single time. The ten largest make up under 0.4% of the sample. The trial excluded patients who had a history of autoimmune disease or who were on systemic immunosuppression. Peripheral blood for TCR sequencing was drawn from every dose cohort at baseline, at cycle 4 day 1 and at cycle 7 day 1. The samples were drawn from a first-in-human, open-label, multicenter phase I dose-escalation trial of ivuxolimab. Adults with locally advanced or metastatic head and neck squamous cell, hepatocellular, melanoma or renal cell carcinoma were enrolled in the trial. Before TCR sequencing, CD4+ and CD8+ T cells were separately sorted from peripheral blood.

The CDR3 covers 16 residues, taking in both the cysteine and the phenylalanine. Only the CDR3 DNA is retained, 48 bases long and in frame from the first base. Cut back by 2 bases and 2 bases, the V and J ends lie 13 bases apart. The germline V gene gives CDR1 as MGHDK and CDR2 as SYGVNS. Here is what the overall study found, with its caveats: After ivuxolimab, CD8+ T cells had more expanded clones than CD4+ T cells on average. Which antigens the clonally expanded peripheral T cells were specific for was not determined. At doses of 0.1 to 3.0 mg/kg, clonal expansion of both CD4+ and CD8+ T cells in blood was seen between baseline and week 6. In partial responders in the 0.1-3.0 mg/kg groups, normalized peripheral clonal expansion was found to be among the lowest, especially among CD8+ T cells. Low levels of normalized T-cell clonal expansion were also seen in some nonresponding patients.

The sample in question was CD4+ or CD8+ T cells sorted from blood, obtained in a trial of the OX40 agonist ivuxolimab. The clonotype was recovered from an adult with an advanced solid tumor such as melanoma, head and neck, liver or kidney cancer. The receptor chain draws on TRBV25-1 and TRBJ1-3, and perhaps TRBD1 as D gene, on 5 matching bases. The CDR3 in this case is CASSEPGSPTGNTIYF. The nucleotide sequence reads as follows: TGTGCCAGCAGTGAACCAGGGAGCCCTACTGGAAACACCATATATTTT.